A single sample gave rise to the 15 T cell receptor beta chains below, sequenced in a study of OX40 agonist ivuxolimab in advanced cancers. Measured with immunoSEQ multiplex PCR; TCRdb has only the in-frame clones, and not every one. The table lists tens of thousands of clones, more than 75% of them singletons. Sequencing was performed on CD4+ or CD8+ T cells sorted from blood, taken in a trial of the OX40 agonist ivuxolimab. These receptors were collected from an adult with an advanced solid tumor such as melanoma, head and neck, liver or kidney cancer.

V usage is TRBV30 and J usage is TRBJ1-2, with 8 bases identical to TRBD1. Trimming at V came to 4 bases and at J to 5 bases, leaving 9 bases not matched to a gene. This CDR3 contains 14 residues. CDR1 is GTSNPN, CDR2 SVGIG, per germline (reference sequence). The DNA of the CDR3 is TGTGCCTGGACGTTTTCCGACAGGGGTTATGGCTACACCTTC. Its protein product is CAWTFSDRGYGYTF.

The V and J genes are TRBV7-2 and TRBJ2-1; 9 bases agree with TRBD2. Germline V CDR1 and CDR2: SGHTA, FQGNSA. CDR3 length equals 17 residues. The V segment lost 3 bases and the J segment 8 bases; nucleotides outside the gene matches: 14. CDR3 DNA sequence: TGTGCCAGCAGCTTCCAGTCAGCTAGCGGGGCAGGGCATGAGCAGTTCTTC. Amino acid sequence: CASSFQSASGAGHEQFF.

This chain uses TRBV7-2 with TRBJ2-3, with unresolved D. V lost 3 bases and J lost 3, with 13 bases in between. The CDR3 is 15 amino acids. Germline CDR1 and CDR2: SGHTA and FQGNSA. In nucleotides, the CDR3 is TGTGCCAGCAGCTTGATAGGGTGGGAAACAGATACGCAGTATTTT. Amino acids: CASSLIGWETDTQYF.

The chain uses TRBV6-4 and TRBJ1-2; 7 bases map to TRBD1. The CDR3 has 13 residues. V lost 11 bases to trimming and J lost 4 bases; unmatched junction nucleotides: 10. CDR1 MRHNA and CDR2 SNTAGT come from the germline V gene. In DNA, the CDR3 is TGTGCCGGACGTGGGGCAGGGGGCTATGGCTACACCTTC. It specifies CAGRGAGGYGYTF.

This chain connects TRBV19 to TRBJ2-3, with D unresolved. Germline loops: CDR1 LNHDA, CDR2 SQIVND (reference sequence). V was shortened by 2 bases and J by 0 bases, with 6 bases between the two germline ends. The CDR3 contains 14 residues. The CDR3 DNA follows: TGTGCCAGTAGTATAAGACGGAGCACAGATACGCAGTATTTT. It translates to CASSIRRSTDTQYF.

This clone was picked up a small number of times. This chain connects TRBV7-8 to TRBJ1-5; perhaps TRBD1 as D (5 bases). There are 16 residues in the CDR3. The V gene's germline CDR1 is SGHVS and CDR2 FQNEAQ. The V gene lost 1 base and the J gene lost 2 bases, with 12 bases spanning the gap. CDR3 nucleotide sequence: TGTGCCAGCAGCTTAGTGGGGACCTCGGGCAATCAGCCCCAGCATTTT. The encoded protein is CASSLVGTSGNQPQHF.

The V call is TRBV10-3, the J call TRBJ1-5, with D perhaps TRBD1 (5 bases). CDR1 ENHRY and CDR2 SYGVKD come from the germline V gene. The length of the CDR3 is 13 residues. The germline V and J ends were trimmed by 4 bases and 7 bases, with 11 bases remaining between them. CDR3: CAISVQGEQPQHF. In DNA, the CDR3 is TGTGCCATCAGTGTGCAGGGTGAACAGCCCCAGCATTTT.

The chain combines TRBV28 with TRBJ1-1; TRBD1 might be the D (6 bases). Germline CDR1 reads MDHEN; CDR2 reads SYDVKM. The germline V and J ends were trimmed by 3 bases and 4 bases, with 12 bases remaining between them. This CDR3 comprises 14 residues. The CDR3 is CASSLGGLGTEAFF. The DNA of the CDR3 is TGTGCCAGCAGTTTGGGGGGCTTGGGCACTGAAGCTTTCTTT.

The chain links TRBV18 to TRBJ2-2; D may be TRBD1 (5 bases). Germline V CDR1 and CDR2: KGHSH, LQKENI. Trimming took 3 bases from V and 6 from J, leaving 20 bases between them. The CDR3 has 17 residues. CDR3 amino acids: CASSPTLKGVGSGELFF. The CDR3 region has the DNA TGTGCCAGCTCACCTACCCTAAAAGGGGTAGGGTCCGGGGAGCTGTTTTTT.

V usage is TRBV4-3 and J usage is TRBJ1-1; weak D call: TRBD1 (5 bases). The CDR3 spans 15 residues. V lost 7 bases to trimming and J lost 1 base, with 16 bases between them. Germline assignment: CDR1 LGHNA and CDR2 YSLEER. CDR3 residues: CASTPGGVPNTEAFF. The DNA of the CDR3 is TGCGCCAGCACTCCCGGGGGGGTTCCGAACACTGAAGCTTTCTTT.

The V and J genes are TRBV5-1 and TRBJ1-3, with 7 bases that match TRBD1. CDR3 length: 14 residues. The germline V gene encodes CDR1 SGHRS and CDR2 YFSETQ. Unmatched junction bases numbered 2, after V lost 0 bases and J lost 5 bases. DNA for the CDR3: TGCGCCAGCAGCTTGGACAGGGGAAGAAACACCATATATTTT. This translates into CASSLDRGRNTIYF.

The chain links TRBV11-2 to TRBJ2-7, with 9 bases that match TRBD1. CDR1 SGHAT and CDR2 FQNNGV come from the germline V gene. The V and J ends lost 5 bases and 2 bases, in that order; junction bases with no gene match: 7. This CDR3 region has 15 residues. The CDR3 bases are TGTGCCAGCAGCCCCGACCGGGACAGGGCCTACGAGCAGTACTTC. It translates to CASSPDRDRAYEQYF.

This chain links TRBV18 with TRBJ2-7; D ambiguous. Trimming took off 2 bases at V and 4 bases at J, with 9 bases between the two ends. The germline CDR1 and CDR2 sequences are KGHSH and LQKENI. The CDR3 is 13 residues long. CDR3 in amino acids: CASSPRQDYEQYF. Here the CDR3 DNA reads TGTGCCAGCTCACCAAGGCAAGATTACGAGCAGTACTTC.

The chain is built from TRBV10-3 and TRBJ2-7, with 12 bases that match TRBD2. Germline V gene data show CDR1 as ENHRY and CDR2 as SYGVKD. The CDR3 totals 15 residues. Trimming removed 6 bases from V and 2 bases from J; junction bases left unmatched: 5. CDR3 protein: CAIRRLAGEAYEQYF. In DNA, the CDR3 is TGTGCCATCAGGCGACTAGCGGGAGAGGCCTACGAGCAGTACTTC.

The V call is TRBV6-5, the J call TRBJ1-2; TRBD1 might be the D (6 bases). The CDR3 extends over 14 amino acids. V lost 0 bases and J lost 3, with 8 bases in between. Germline CDR1 and CDR2: MNHEY and SVGAGI. CDR3 region: CASSYSQGYYGYTF. The CDR3 DNA is TGTGCCAGCAGTTACTCCCAGGGGTACTATGGCTACACCTTC.